Presented here are 8 T cell receptor beta chains from one specimen sequenced in a study of T cell clonality in common variable immunodeficiency. No antigen has been identified for these receptors. Notes on the study in general: In common variable immunodeficiency, TCR beta chains reportedly carried fewer deletions and N-nucleotide insertions.

The method was immunoSEQ multiplex PCR; TCRdb's version includes in-frame clones alone and lacks a portion of them. The table lists tens of thousands of clones, no singletons, with 6.1% in the top ten. Material for sequencing was peripheral blood mononuclear cells. The receptors originated from a human donor with common variable immunodeficiency.

This clone was seen repeatedly, ten times or more. The sequenced fragment ends 3 residues before the CDR3 boundary, so the rest is inferred from the germline J gene. The chain carries TRBV10-3 and TRBJ1-5, with TRBD1 matching 8 bases. Germline CDR1 is ENHRY and CDR2 is SYGVKD. This CDR3 spans 12 amino acids. The CDR3 sequence is CAIGQGGGPQHF. CDR3 DNA, as far as it was read: TGTGCCATCGGACAGGGCGGAGGTCCC.

This clone occurred many times. The read terminates 3 residues before the CDR3 end, so the remaining end is supplied by the germline J gene. The rearrangement joins TRBV6-4 to TRBJ1-5, with D uncertain. CDR1 and CDR2 from the germline V gene are MRHNA and SNTAGT. Trimming took off 7 bases at V and 6 bases at J, with 19 bases between the two ends. The CDR3 runs to 15 residues. This CDR3 reads CASNGGQAPRQPQHF. CDR3 DNA, as far as it was read: TGTGCCAGCAACGGAGGTCAGGCGCCCCGTCAGCCC.

This clone was found a few times. The DNA ends 3 residues before the CDR3 does, and the rest of the CDR3 is filled in from the germline J gene. The chain joins TRBV11-2 to TRBJ2-7; D might be TRBD1 (6 bases). Germline V gives CDR1 SGHAT, CDR2 FQNNGV. This CDR3 spans 15 amino acids. Between the trimmed V and J ends, which lost 0 bases and 3 bases, there was a span of 12 bases. The sequenced CDR3 bases are TGTGCCAGCAGCTTAGACGGACAGCTCATCTACGAG. Its protein product is CASSLDGQLIYE. The whole CDR3 protein reads CASSLDGQLIYEQYF.

The table lists this clone with a few counts. The read halts 3 residues ahead of the CDR3 end, with the missing end drawn from the germline J gene. The chain combines TRBV19 with TRBJ2-1; 7 bases match TRBD2. The CDR3 contains 15 residues. CDR1 and CDR2 (germline): LNHDA, SQIVND (reference sequence). The V segment lost 3 bases and the J segment 1 base; nucleotides outside the gene matches: 3. The DNA read from the CDR3 is TGTGCCAGTAGTATCGGCGGGGGATCCTACAATGAG. This codes for CASSIGGGSYNE. Given in full, the CDR3 is CASSIGGGSYNEQFF.

Comment on this clone: The CDR3 end lies 3 residues beyond the end of the read and is filled in from the germline J gene. V and J are TRBV6-2 or TRBV6-3 and TRBJ2-7, with TRBD2 as a possible D gene (6 bases). The CDR3 is 13 amino acids. The V end was cut by 4 bases, the J end by 2 bases, with 9 bases between. The germline V gene has CDR1 MNHEY and CDR2 SVGEGT. Partial CDR3 DNA: TGTGCCAGCAGTTGGGACTCAGCCTACGAG. Amino acids: CASSWDSAYE. The entire CDR3 reads CASSWDSAYEQYF.

This clone was detected many times. The read gets to within 3 residues of the CDR3 end, and the germline J gene fills in the rest. The chain combines TRBV5-1 with TRBJ2-4; D is perhaps TRBD2 (6 bases). The CDR3 extends over 14 amino acids. In germline, CDR1 is SGHRS, CDR2 YFSETQ. Trimming took 1 base from V and 9 from J, leaving 14 bases between them. The part of the CDR3 DNA that was read is TGCGCCAGCAGCTTGTCAGATTACGGGGGCATT. This gives the protein CASSLSDYGGI. The entire CDR3 protein is CASSLSDYGGIQYF.

This clone was counted many times. The CDR3 extends 3 residues past the end of the read, so its final part is completed from the germline J gene. The chain couples TRBV19 to TRBJ1-2; 9 positions agree with TRBD1. The germline V gene has CDR1 LNHDA and CDR2 SQIVND (reference sequence). CDR3 length: 13 residues. CDR3 bases read: TGTGCCAGTAGTGTGGGGGACAGGGAAGGC. Translated: CASSVGDREG. The full CDR3 protein reads CASSVGDREGYTF. The full variable domain, with the rest looked up from reference TRBV19 and TRBJ1-2, is DGGITQSPKYLFRKEGQNVTLSCEQNLNHDAMYWYRQDPGQGLRLIYYSQIVNDFQKGDIAEGYSVSREKKESFPLTVTSAQKNPTAFYLCASSVGDREGYTFGSGTRLTVV.

This CDR3 reads CASSLGTGETYGYTF. The CDR3 DNA, read in part, is TGTGCCAGTAGTCTCGGGACAGGGGAGACATATGGC. This rearrangement joins TRBV19 to TRBJ1-2; the match to TRBD1 covers 10 bases. The read ends 3 residues shy of where the CDR3 ends; the end is completed using the germline J gene. The germline gives CDR1 LNHDA, CDR2 SQIVND (reference sequence). With V trimmed by 5 bases and J by 5 bases, 8 bases remained unmatched. The CDR3 length is 15 residues.